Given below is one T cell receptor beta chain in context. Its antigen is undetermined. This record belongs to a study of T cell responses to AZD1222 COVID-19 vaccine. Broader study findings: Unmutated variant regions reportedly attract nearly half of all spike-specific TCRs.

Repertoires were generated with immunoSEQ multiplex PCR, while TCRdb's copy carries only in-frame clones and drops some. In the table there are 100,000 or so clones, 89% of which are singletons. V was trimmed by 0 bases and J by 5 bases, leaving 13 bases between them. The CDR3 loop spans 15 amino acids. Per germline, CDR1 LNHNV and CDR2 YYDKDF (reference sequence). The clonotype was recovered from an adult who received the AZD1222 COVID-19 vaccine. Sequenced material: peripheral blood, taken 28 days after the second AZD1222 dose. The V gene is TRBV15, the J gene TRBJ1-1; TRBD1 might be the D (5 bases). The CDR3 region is CATSRDLGEGTEAFF. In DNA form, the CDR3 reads TGTGCCACCAGCAGAGATCTAGGGGAAGGGACTGAAGCTTTCTTT.